The text below deals with one T cell receptor (beta chain). Genomic DNA of every subset was divided equally among multiple immunoSEQ plates. Per sorted-subset replicate PCR, input was approximately 210 ng DNA, representing roughly 30,000 T cell genomes. Clones were read by immunoSEQ multiplex PCR, and TCRdb kept only the in-frame ones, dropping some. The sample has 600,000 to 750,000 clones, 90% seen once. The record originates from a study of shared clonotypes between healthy human individuals. The CDR3 has 16 amino acids. The germline V gene encodes CDR1 SGHKS and CDR2 YYEKEE (reference sequence). Trimming took off 6 bases at V and 3 bases at J, with 21 bases between the two ends.

The TCR was taken from a man in his late teens or twenties in good health. Some clones in this sample may be carry-over from other donors' samples. The chain is built from TRBV5-5 and TRBJ1-1, with a possible D match to TRBD1 (6 bases). Sequencing was carried out using memory CD8+ T cells from PBMCs. Documented subset: CD45RO+ cells pooled with CCR7-negative TemRA cells. CDR3 nucleotides: TGTGCCAGCATCTCAAAGCCGGGACATCTTCACACTGAAGCTTTCTTT. It is translated as CASISKPGHLHTEAFF.